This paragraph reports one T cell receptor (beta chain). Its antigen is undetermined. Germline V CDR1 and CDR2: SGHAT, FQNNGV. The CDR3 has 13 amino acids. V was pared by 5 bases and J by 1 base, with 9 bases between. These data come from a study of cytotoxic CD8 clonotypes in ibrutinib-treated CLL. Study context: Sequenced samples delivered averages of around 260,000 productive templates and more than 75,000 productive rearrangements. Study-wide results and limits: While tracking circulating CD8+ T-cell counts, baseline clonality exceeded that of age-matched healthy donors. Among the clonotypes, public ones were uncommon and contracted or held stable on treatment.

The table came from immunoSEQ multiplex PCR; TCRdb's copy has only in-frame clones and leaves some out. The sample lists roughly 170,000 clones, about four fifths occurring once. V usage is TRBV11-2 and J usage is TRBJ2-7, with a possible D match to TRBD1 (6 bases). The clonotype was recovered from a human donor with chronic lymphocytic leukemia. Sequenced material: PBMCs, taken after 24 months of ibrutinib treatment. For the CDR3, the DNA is TGTGCCAGCAGCCTCGGGACATCCTACGAGCAGTACTTC. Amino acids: CASSLGTSYEQYF.